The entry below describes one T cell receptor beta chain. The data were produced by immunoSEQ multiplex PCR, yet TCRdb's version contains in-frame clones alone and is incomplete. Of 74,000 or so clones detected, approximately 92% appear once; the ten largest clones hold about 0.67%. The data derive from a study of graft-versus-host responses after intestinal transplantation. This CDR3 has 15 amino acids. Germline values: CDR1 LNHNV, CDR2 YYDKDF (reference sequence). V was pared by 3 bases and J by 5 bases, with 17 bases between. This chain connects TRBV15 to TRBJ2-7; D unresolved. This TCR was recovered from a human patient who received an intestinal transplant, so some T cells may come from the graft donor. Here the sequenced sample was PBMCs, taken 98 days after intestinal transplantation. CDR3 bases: TGTGCCACCAGCAGTACTACATCCCCGGCGGACGAGCAGTACTTC. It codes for CATSSTTSPADEQYF.